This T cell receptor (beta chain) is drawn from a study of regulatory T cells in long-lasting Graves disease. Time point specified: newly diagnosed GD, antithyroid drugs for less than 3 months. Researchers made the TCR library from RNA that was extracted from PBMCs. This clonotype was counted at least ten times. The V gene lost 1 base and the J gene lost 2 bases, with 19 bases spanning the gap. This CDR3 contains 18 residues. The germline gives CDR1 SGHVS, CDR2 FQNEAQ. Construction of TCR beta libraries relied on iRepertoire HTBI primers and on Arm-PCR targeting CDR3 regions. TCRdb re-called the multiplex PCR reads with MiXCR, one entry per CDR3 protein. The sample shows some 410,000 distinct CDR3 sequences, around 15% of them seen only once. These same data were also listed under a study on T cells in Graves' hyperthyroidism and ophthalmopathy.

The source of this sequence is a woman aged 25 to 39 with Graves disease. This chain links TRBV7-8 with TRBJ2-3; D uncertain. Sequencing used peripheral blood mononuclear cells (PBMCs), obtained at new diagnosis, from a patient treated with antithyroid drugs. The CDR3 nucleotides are TGTGCCAGCAGCTTAGAAGCTTTAGCCTGGCGATCCACAGATACGCAGTATTTT. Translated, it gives CASSLEALAWRSTDTQYF.